The next 6 T cell receptor beta chains were all read from a single sample in a study of post-analysis software for immune sequencing data. Study-wide results and caveats: A few TRBV segments, TRBV5-6, TRBV5-1 and TRBV20-1 among them, were found more frequent in patients than controls.

Their recognized antigens are unknown. The authors incorporated unique molecular identifiers into the TCR beta cDNA libraries. TCRdb recomputed calls from the PCR reads with MiXCR, one row per CDR3 protein. The repertoire holds about 430,000 distinct CDR3 sequences, with over 30% as singletons. Sequencing was done on a sample of blood. The origin of the receptors is a girl aged 2-9 years with multiple sclerosis.

J is TRBJ2-1 and V is TRBV29-1, with D possibly called TRBD1 or TRBD2 (5 bases each). CDR3 size: 15 residues. Germline assignment: CDR1 SQVTM and CDR2 ANQGSEA. Between the trimmed V and J ends, which lost 3 bases and 0 bases, there was a span of 12 bases. The CDR3 DNA is TGCAGCGTTGACGGGACCTGGACCTCCTACAATGAGCAGTTCTTC. Encoded protein: CSVDGTWTSYNEQFF.

This clonotype occurred a few times. V and J are TRBV20-1 and TRBJ2-4; 9 bases are a match to TRBD1. Germline lookup yields CDR1 DFQATT and CDR2 SNEGSKA (reference sequence). Unmatched junction bases numbered 4, after V lost 6 bases and J lost 1 base. The CDR3 has 14 amino acids. The CDR3 spells CSAGQGTAKNIQYF. The CDR3 coding sequence is TGCAGTGCAGGACAGGGGACGGCCAAAAACATTCAGTACTTC.

This clonotype was detected only a few times. The chain joins TRBV15 to TRBJ2-3; D unclear. Germline-derived CDR1 and CDR2 are LNHNV and YYDKDF (reference sequence). The CDR3 contains 15 residues. V gave up 3 bases and J gave up 1 base, with 11 bases separating them. The chain's CDR3 is CATSRTLTGTDTQYF. The CDR3 nucleotides are TGTGCCACCAGCAGGACCCTAACGGGCACAGATACGCAGTATTTT.

The CDR3 sequence: CASSDGQGNYNSPLHF. The CDR3, as DNA: TGTGCCAGCAGCGACGGACAGGGGAATTATAATTCACCCCTCCACTTT. The chain employs TRBV28 and TRBJ1-6, with TRBD1 matching over 9 bases. CDR1 is MDHEN, CDR2 SYDVKM, per germline. This CDR3 is 16 amino acids long. V lost 6 bases to trimming and J lost 4 bases; unmatched junction nucleotides: 7.

This clonotype has just one count. V gene TRBV3-1 combines with J gene TRBJ2-4, with TRBD2 matching over 8 bases. The trim removed 4 bases at V and 4 bases at J, leaving 6 bases unmatched. CDR1 is LGHDT, CDR2 YNNKEL, per germline (reference sequence). This CDR3 contains 15 residues. The CDR3: CASSLERGTKNIQYF. CDR3 nucleotide sequence: TGTGCCAGCAGCCTAGAGCGGGGGACAAAAAACATTCAGTACTTC.

This clonotype was seen a few times. The rearrangement joins TRBV5-1 to TRBJ2-7; TRBD1 agrees at 11 bases. The germline CDR1 and CDR2 sequences are SGHRS and YFSETQ. The length of the CDR3 is 15 residues. Trimming took 4 bases from V and 0 from J; bases not matched to a gene: 3. The CDR3 protein is CASSQGQGGSYEQYF. The CDR3 DNA reads TGCGCCAGCAGCCAGGGACAGGGGGGCTCCTACGAGCAGTACTTC.